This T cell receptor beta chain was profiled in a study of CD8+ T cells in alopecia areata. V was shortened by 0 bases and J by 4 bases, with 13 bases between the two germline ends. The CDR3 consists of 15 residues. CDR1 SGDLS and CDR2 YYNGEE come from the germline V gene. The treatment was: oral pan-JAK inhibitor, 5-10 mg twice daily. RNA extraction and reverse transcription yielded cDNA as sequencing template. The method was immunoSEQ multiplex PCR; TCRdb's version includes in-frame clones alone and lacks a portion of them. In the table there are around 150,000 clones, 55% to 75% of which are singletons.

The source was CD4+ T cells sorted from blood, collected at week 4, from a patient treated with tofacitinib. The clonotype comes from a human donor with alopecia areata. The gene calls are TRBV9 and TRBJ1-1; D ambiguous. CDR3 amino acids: CASSVEDRRLTEAFF. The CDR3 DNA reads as TGTGCCAGCAGCGTAGAGGATCGGCGCCTCACTGAAGCTTTCTTT.